Shown below are 15 T cell receptor beta chains from a single sample sequenced in a study of T cell responses to AZD1222 COVID-19 vaccine. This table comes from immunoSEQ multiplex PCR, and its TCRdb copy is limited to in-frame clones, with some not included. The sample records more than 85,000 clones, around 90% being singletons. This material consisted of peripheral blood, taken 28 days after the second AZD1222 dose. These receptors were obtained from an adult who received the AZD1222 COVID-19 vaccine.

The rearrangement links TRBV5-4 to TRBJ2-2; 12 nucleotides line up with TRBD2. The germline CDR1 and CDR2 sequences are SGHNT and YYREEE (reference sequence). The J segment lost 0 bases and the V segment lost 0 bases, leaving 3 bases of the junction unmatched. There are 18 residues in the CDR3. Here the CDR3 DNA reads TGTGCCAGCAGCTTGGGACTAGCGGGGGCCTCGAACACCGGGGAGCTGTTTTTT. It yields the protein CASSLGLAGASNTGELFF. Combining the CDR3 with reference TRBV5-4 and TRBJ2-2 gives the whole variable domain ETGVTQSPTHLIKTRGQQVTLRCSSQSGHNTVSWYQQALGQGPQFIFQYYREEENGRGNFPPRFSGLQFPNYSSELNVNALELDDSALYLCASSLGLAGASNTGELFFGEGSRLTVL.

This chain links TRBV3-1 (or the pseudogene TRBV3-2) with TRBJ2-3, with D possibly matching TRBD2 (5 bases). The germline V gene has CDR1 LGHDT and CDR2 YNNKEL (reference sequence). The germline V and J ends were trimmed by 1 base and 5 bases, with 16 bases remaining between them. This CDR3 is 16 amino acids long. The CDR3 loop reads CASSQGQAAGLDTQYF. CDR3 nucleotide sequence: TGTGCCAGCAGCCAAGGCCAGGCCGCGGGTTTAGATACGCAGTATTTT.

This chain joins TRBV3-1 (or the pseudogene TRBV3-2) and TRBJ1-1, with 8 bases lining up with TRBD1. The germline V gene has CDR1 LGHDT and CDR2 YNNKEL (reference sequence). Losses at the gene ends were 3 bases for V and 4 bases for J; bases not matched to a gene: 4. CDR3 length: 14 amino acids. CDR3 in DNA: TGTGCCAGCAGCCAGCAACAGGGGGGCACTGAAGCTTTCTTT. It translates to CASSQQQGGTEAFF.

The rearrangement uses TRBV9 and TRBJ1-6; no firm D call. V was cut by 0 bases and J by 7 bases, with 17 bases left in between. This CDR3 is built from 17 residues. Germline-derived CDR1 and CDR2 are SGDLS and YYNGEE. In DNA form, the CDR3 reads TGTGCCAGCAGCGTAGCTGCGCGGGAGACGGGGAATTCACCCCTCCACTTT. Its translation is CASSVAARETGNSPLHF. The full variable domain, with the rest looked up from reference TRBV9 and TRBJ1-6, is DSGVTQTPKHLITATGQRVTLRCSPRSGDLSVYWYQQSLDQGLQFLIQYYNGEERAKGNILERFSAQQFPDLHSELNLSSLELGDSALYFCASSVAARETGNSPLHFGNGTRLTVT.

V is TRBV5-1 and J is TRBJ2-2, with unresolved D. From germline, CDR1 is SGHRS and CDR2 YFSETQ. This CDR3 has 15 residues. Trimming stripped 3 bases from V and 2 bases from J, with 11 bases between. The CDR3 sequence: CASSSSGPNTGELFF. In DNA, the CDR3 is TGCGCCAGCAGCTCCTCCGGGCCAAACACCGGGGAGCTGTTTTTT.

This chain connects TRBV5-1 to TRBJ1-5; D remains ambiguous. CDR1 is SGHRS, CDR2 YFSETQ, per germline. This CDR3 spans 15 amino acids. The V end was cut by 0 bases, the J end by 0 bases, with 7 bases between. The DNA of the CDR3 is TGCGCCAGCAGCTTGGTGCCAGATAGCAATCAGCCCCAGCATTTT. Residues: CASSLVPDSNQPQHF. The full variable domain, its missing parts supplied by reference TRBV5-1 and TRBJ1-5, is KAGVTQTPRYLIKTRGQQVTLSCSPISGHRSVSWYQQTPGQGLQFLFEYFSETQRNKGNFPGRFSGRQFSNSRSEMNVSTLELGDSALYLCASSLVPDSNQPQHFGDGTRLSIL.

The rearrangement uses TRBV27 and TRBJ1-1; TRBD1 matches at 12 bases. V lost 0 bases to trimming and J lost 4 bases; unmatched junction nucleotides: 6. The CDR3 consists of 17 residues. CDR1 and CDR2 (germline): MNHEY, SMNVEV (reference sequence). The CDR3 region has the DNA TGTGCCAGCAGTTTATCGGGGACAGGGGGCATTTTCACTGAAGCTTTCTTT. It yields the protein CASSLSGTGGIFTEAFF.

This rearrangement joins TRBV20-1 to TRBJ2-7; D is undetermined. Germline-derived CDR1 and CDR2 are DFQATT and SNEGSKA (reference sequence). This CDR3 is built from 11 residues. This CDR3 is CSARRTYEQYF. CDR3 DNA sequence: TGCAGCGCAAGAAGGACCTACGAGCAGTACTTC.

The chain carries TRBV6-5 and TRBJ1-5, with D unclear. The CDR3 extends over 13 amino acids. CDR1 is MNHEY and CDR2 is SVGAGI in the germline V gene. Trimming left V 6 bases short and J 5 bases short, with 11 bases between. DNA for the CDR3: TGTGCCAGCAGCCTCGGGCCAGATCAGCCCCAGCATTTT. Translated, it gives CASSLGPDQPQHF.

V usage is TRBV6-5 and J usage is TRBJ2-2, with TRBD1 matching over 7 bases. CDR3 size: 15 residues. V was pared by 6 bases and J by 0 bases, with 4 bases of the junction left unmatched. Germline V gives CDR1 MNHEY, CDR2 SVGAGI. CDR3 sequence: CASRTGTANTGELFF. In DNA form, the CDR3 reads TGTGCCAGCAGGACCGGGACAGCGAACACCGGGGAGCTGTTTTTT.

V gene TRBV5-1 combines with J gene TRBJ2-5; weak D call: TRBD2 (5 bases). The CDR3 is 14 amino acids. The germline V gene has CDR1 SGHRS and CDR2 YFSETQ. V dropped 7 bases and J dropped 5 bases, with 18 bases sitting between them. CDR3 in amino acids: CASGRDSNKETQYF. As DNA, the CDR3 is TGCGCCAGCGGCCGGGATTCTAACAAGGAGACCCAGTACTTC.

The rearrangement links TRBV6-6 to TRBJ1-3; TRBD1 matches 9 bases. This CDR3 has 16 residues. V shed 6 bases and J 0 bases; nucleotides not matched to a gene: 6. Germline values: CDR1 MNHNY, CDR2 SVGAGI (reference sequence). Here the CDR3 reads CASRPTTGGSGNTIYF. The CDR3 DNA sequence: TGTGCCAGCAGGCCAACGACAGGGGGCTCTGGAAACACCATATATTTT.

The rearrangement uses TRBV7-2 and TRBJ2-1; 7 bases are shared with TRBD2. V shed 5 bases, J shed 0 bases, and the junction held 4 bases outside the gene matches. The CDR3 loop spans 15 amino acids. Germline assignment: CDR1 SGHTA and CDR2 FQGNSA. CDR3 sequence: CASSPRGVSYNEQFF. In DNA form, the CDR3 reads TGTGCCAGCAGCCCACGGGGGGTCTCCTACAATGAGCAGTTCTTC.

The genes are TRBV11-3 and TRBJ2-3, with D tentatively TRBD1 (5 bases). Germline-derived CDR1 and CDR2 are SGHNT and YENEEA. V gave up 5 bases and J gave up 5 bases, with 14 bases separating them. The CDR3 covers 14 residues. CDR3 amino acids: CASSPQGSGDTQYF. The CDR3 DNA sequence: TGTGCCAGCAGCCCGCAGGGATCGGGAGATACGCAGTATTTT.

This clone was seen once. V is TRBV12-3 or TRBV12-4 and J is TRBJ1-5, with a weak D call TRBD1 (5 bases). The germline V and J ends were trimmed by 3 bases and 8 bases, with 11 bases remaining between them. The CDR3 runs to 13 residues. DNA of the CDR3: TGTGCCAGCAGTTTTCCTGGGGCAAAGCCCCAGCATTTT. This sequence encodes CASSFPGAKPQHF.